The source of this T cell receptor beta chain is a study of blood T cell repertoires in COVID-19. As for the study in general: COVID-19 samples from acute and convalescent phases originated in the United States, Italy and Spain. T cells, B-cell-depleted T cells, or PBMCs supplied cDNA or gDNA.

This clone came up a few times. Under the authors' procedure: Estimates of nucleated cell counts were drawn from the amplification of reference gene primers. Sequencing used immunoSEQ multiplex PCR; TCRdb keeps in-frame clones, though not all of them. The V and J calls and clone size are taken from that table; D and trimming were inferred from the DNA. The data show approximately 150,000 clones, around 77% seen once. Germline V gene sequence: CDR1 SGDLS, CDR2 YYNGEE. The CDR3 contains 19 residues. With V trimmed by 4 bases and J by 0 bases, 9 bases remained unmatched. The clonotype comes from a man aged 45-65 years with active or convalescent COVID-19. The chain is built from TRBV9 and TRBJ2-4; 14 bases map to TRBD2. Source material: peripheral blood. Written as DNA, the CDR3 is TGTGCCAGCAGCCCCGGGACTAGCGGGAGAATGGTAGCCAAAAACATTCAGTACTTC. This codes for CASSPGTSGRMVAKNIQYF.